The 26 T cell receptor beta chains presented below share a single source sample, sequenced in a study of blood T cells in healthy people across ages. Alongside a J-beta primer mix, a sample-barcoded 5' primer served in a second PCR lasting about 7 to 12 cycles. Via MiXCR, TCRdb re-called the 5' RACE reads, giving one row per CDR3 protein. The sample holds nearly 800,000 distinct CDR3 sequences, around a quarter seen once. These records were also assigned to another study, of T cells of mothers and their children.

Sequencing used blood. Source of these receptors: a boy younger than 18 in good health.

V and J are TRBV3-1 and TRBJ1-3; maybe TRBD1 (5 bases). Germline lookup yields CDR1 LGHDT and CDR2 YNNKEL (reference sequence). The CDR3 runs to 15 residues. Between the trimmed V and J ends, which lost 5 bases and 0 bases, there was a span of 11 bases. The CDR3 spells CASSSPDSSGNTIYF. As DNA, the CDR3 is TGTGCCAGCAGCTCCCCCGACAGCTCTGGAAACACCATATATTTT.

This clonotype was seen only a few times. The chain carries TRBV28 and TRBJ2-1; D gene unclear. The CDR3 totals 12 residues. Germline CDR1 is MDHEN and CDR2 is SYDVKM. Trimming left V 1 base short and J 10 bases short, with 8 bases between. The CDR3 loop is CASSLSSGEQFF. The DNA for the CDR3 is TGTGCCAGCAGTTTATCATCCGGGGAGCAGTTCTTC.

This chain uses TRBV6-4 with TRBJ2-5; weak D call: TRBD2 (5 bases). The DNA end lines up better with TRBJ2-1; the J call may be wrong. The CDR3 is made up of 12 amino acids. Germline V lookup: CDR1 MRHNA, CDR2 SNTAGT. CDR3 in DNA: TGTGCCAGCAGTGACAGGAGGAATGAGCAGTTCTTC. It encodes CASSDRRNEQFF.

The chain is built from TRBV20-1 and TRBJ2-3; no firm D call. CDR3 length: 12 amino acids. The V end was cut by 6 bases, the J end by 6 bases, with 13 bases between. The germline gives CDR1 DFQATT, CDR2 SNEGSKA (reference sequence). The chain's CDR3 is CSAKTFVDTQYF. CDR3 nucleotide sequence: TGCAGTGCCAAAACTTTCGTCGATACGCAGTATTTT.

This clonotype was found a few times. The V gene is TRBV18, the J gene TRBJ2-5; possibly TRBD1 for D (6 bases). Per germline, CDR1 KGHSH and CDR2 LQKENI. The CDR3 has 12 amino acids. V lost 4 bases to trimming and J lost 11 bases, with 14 bases between them. DNA for the CDR3: TGTGCCAGCTCACAACAGGACAGCTTGCAGTACTTC. Protein product: CASSQQDSLQYF.

V gene TRBV29-1 combines with J gene TRBJ1-2; D is perhaps TRBD1 (5 bases). Deletions cut 7 bases from V and 5 bases from J, with 20 bases between. The germline V gene encodes CDR1 SQVTM and CDR2 ANQGSEA. This CDR3 region has 14 residues. The chain's CDR3 is CSAYSGKVEYGYTF. The CDR3 DNA reads as TGCAGCGCGTATTCAGGGAAGGTGGAGTATGGCTACACCTTC.

The V gene is TRBV24-1, the J gene TRBJ1-2; D not resolved. Deletions cut 3 bases from V and 7 bases from J, with 14 bases between. This CDR3 is 14 amino acids long. In germline, CDR1 is KGHDR, CDR2 SFDVKD. The CDR3 reads CATSDGLLRGGYTF. The DNA for the CDR3 is TGTGCCACCAGTGATGGACTGCTCCGCGGTGGCTACACCTTC.

The CDR3 spells CASSEEGQGYKNIQYF. The CDR3 DNA reads as TGTGCCAGCAGTGAAGAAGGGCAGGGATACAAAAACATTCAGTACTTC. This chain connects TRBV2 to TRBJ2-4, with TRBD1 as a possible D gene (5 bases). Germline-derived CDR1 and CDR2 are SNHLY and FYNNEI. V was shortened by 1 base and J by 3 bases, with 13 bases between the two germline ends. This CDR3 is built from 16 residues.

The chain couples TRBV7-9 to TRBJ2-5, with D perhaps TRBD1 or TRBD2 (5 bases each). Germline V lookup: CDR1 SEHNR, CDR2 FQNEAQ (reference sequence). The CDR3 is 14 amino acids. Trimming took off 5 bases at V and 5 bases at J, with 15 bases between the two ends. CDR3: CASSPGPNGETQYF. Written as DNA, the CDR3 is TGTGCCAGCAGCCCGGGACCGAATGGGGAGACCCAGTACTTC.

The table lists this clonotype with a count of one. The chain employs TRBV7-9 and TRBJ2-2; a weak D match, TRBD1 (6 bases). This CDR3 has 17 residues. The V gene's germline CDR1 is SEHNR and CDR2 FQNEAQ (reference sequence). V was cut by 4 bases and J by 2 bases, with 17 bases left in between. CDR3 amino acids: CASSSPFPDSNTGELFF. CDR3 in DNA: TGTGCCAGCAGCTCACCCTTTCCGGACAGTAACACCGGGGAGCTGTTTTTT.

In its sample, this clonotype was seen a few times. V is TRBV12-3 or TRBV12-4 and J is TRBJ2-5; D gene uncertain. This CDR3 is built from 14 residues. Trimming shortened V by 3 bases and J by 0 bases, and 8 bases separated the two germline ends. CDR3 nucleotides: TGTGCCAGCAGTTTTGGAACGTACCAAGAGACCCAGTACTTC. Protein sequence: CASSFGTYQETQYF.

The rearrangement uses TRBV7-2 and TRBJ2-7; D gene ambiguous. The ends were cut back, 1 base at V and 3 bases at J, with 13 bases in the middle. The CDR3 is 15 amino acids. Germline CDR1 and CDR2: SGHTA and FQGNSA. The CDR3 nucleotides read TGTGCCAGCAGCTTAGACCTTCTAATCAGCTACGAGCAGTACTTC. This codes for CASSLDLLISYEQYF.

CDR3 DNA sequence: TGTGCCAGCAGCTCTAGCGGGAGGGATATTGAGACCCAGTACTTC. Translating gives CASSSSGRDIETQYF. V usage is TRBV7-2 and J usage is TRBJ2-5, with 12 bases fitting TRBD2. The CDR3 has 15 residues. From germline, CDR1 is SGHTA and CDR2 FQGNSA. After removal of 4 bases from V and 5 bases from J, the junction contained 5 bases not matched to a gene.

The chain recombines TRBV15 with TRBJ2-1, with unresolved D. CDR1 LNHNV and CDR2 YYDKDF come from the germline V gene (reference sequence). Trimming pared 1 base from V and 6 bases from J, leaving 7 bases between. The CDR3 runs to 13 residues. The CDR3 DNA sequence: TGTGCCACCAGCAGAGTCCTCGGCAATGAGCAGTTCTTC. Translated, it gives CATSRVLGNEQFF.

This clonotype was counted a few times. The chain combines TRBV7-9 with TRBJ1-1; 7 bases match TRBD1. The CDR3 totals 17 residues. CDR1 SEHNR and CDR2 FQNEAQ come from the germline V gene (reference sequence). After removal of 1 base from V and 3 bases from J, the junction contained 11 bases not matched to a gene. The CDR3 coding sequence is TGTGCCAGCAGCTTAGAAGGGGACAGTTCTTCTGACACTGAAGCTTTCTTT. Encoded protein: CASSLEGDSSSDTEAFF.

The V gene is TRBV7-9, the J gene TRBJ2-1; D is ambiguous. The end of the DNA aligns better with TRBJ2-7, so the J call may be wrong. Per germline, CDR1 SEHNR and CDR2 FQNEAQ (reference sequence). The length of the CDR3 is 14 residues. This CDR3 is CASSFSETLYEQYF. The CDR3 DNA follows: TGTGCCAGCAGCTTTTCCGAGACCCTCTACGAGCAGTACTTC.

Points on this clonotype: At one of its ends the junction is not consistent with the germline gene, which may arise from a read error. The chain has TRBV6-2 or TRBV6-3 and TRBJ2-7; D not resolved. Germline loops: CDR1 MNHEY, CDR2 SVGEGT. CDR3 length equals 11 residues. CDR3 sequence (DNA): TGTGCCAGCAGTTACGGGGTAGAGCAGTCCTTC. This codes for CASSYGVEQSF.

This clonotype came up a few times. CDR3 protein: CASSQSQSGSSETQYF. CDR3 DNA sequence: TGCGCCAGCAGCCAATCTCAATCGGGATCCAGCGAGACCCAGTACTTC. J is TRBJ2-5 and V is TRBV4-1; TRBD2 might be the D (5 bases). V shed 2 bases and J shed 5 bases, with 18 bases lying between them. The CDR3 extends over 16 amino acids. Germline loops: CDR1 MGHRA, CDR2 YSYEKL.

The chain couples TRBV29-1 to TRBJ2-7, with TRBD1 matching over 9 bases. Germline CDR1 and CDR2: SQVTM and ANQGSEA. This CDR3 comprises 13 residues. V was pared by 4 bases and J by 6 bases, with 7 bases of the junction left unmatched. CDR3: CSVARGQGGEQYF. In DNA form, the CDR3 reads TGCAGCGTTGCTAGGGGACAGGGAGGCGAGCAGTACTTC.

The rearrangement uses TRBV7-2 and TRBJ1-5; 7 nucleotides align to TRBD1. This CDR3 comprises 16 residues. Germline trimming cut 3 bases from V and 4 bases from J; bases unmatched to any gene: 9. Looked up from germline, CDR1 is SGHTA and CDR2 is FQGNSA. Here the CDR3 reads CASSFQPGQRNQPQHF. CDR3 bases: TGTGCCAGCAGCTTCCAGCCGGGACAGCGGAATCAGCCCCAGCATTTT.

This clonotype was seen more than once but under ten times. J is TRBJ1-5 and V is TRBV30, with D possibly being TRBD1 (6 bases). The CDR3 consists of 14 residues. The V gene lost 4 bases and the J gene lost 5 bases, with 15 bases spanning the gap. From germline, CDR1 is GTSNPN and CDR2 SVGIG (reference sequence). CDR3 loop: CAWTPGQGYQPQHF. As DNA, the CDR3 is TGTGCCTGGACCCCGGGGCAGGGGTATCAGCCCCAGCATTTT.

The rearrangement links TRBV6-5 to TRBJ2-7; D is uncertain. CDR1 is MNHEY, CDR2 SVGAGI, per germline. CDR3 length: 13 residues. V lost 0 bases and J 1 base, leaving 4 bases between the germline ends. CDR3 protein: CASSYSQSYEQYF. The CDR3, as DNA: TGTGCCAGCAGTTACTCCCAGTCCTACGAGCAGTACTTC.

The chain employs TRBV27 and TRBJ1-1; D is possibly TRBD1 (5 bases). Trimming left V 1 base short and J 5 bases short, with 14 bases between. The CDR3 spans 15 residues. Germline V CDR1 and CDR2: MNHEY, SMNVEV (reference sequence). The CDR3 loop is CASSLFAQGGTEAFF. The CDR3 DNA sequence: TGTGCCAGCAGTTTATTCGCCCAGGGAGGGACTGAAGCTTTCTTT.

This clonotype was detected ten times or more. The V gene is TRBV7-2, the J gene TRBJ1-5, with 7 bases lining up with TRBD1. Germline CDR1 reads SGHTA; CDR2 reads FQGNSA. V was clipped by 5 bases and J by 1 base; unmatched bases: 2. The CDR3 consists of 14 residues. The CDR3 sequence is CASSPQGSNQPQHF. The CDR3 DNA sequence: TGTGCCAGCAGCCCACAGGGGAGCAATCAGCCCCAGCATTTT.

This clonotype was picked up a small number of times. This chain joins TRBV10-3 and TRBJ2-1; TRBD2 is a possible D gene (6 bases). Looked up from germline, CDR1 is ENHRY and CDR2 is SYGVKD. V lost 0 bases and J 0 bases, leaving 6 bases between the germline ends. The CDR3 contains 15 residues. CDR3 DNA sequence: TGTGCCATCAGTGAGTCCGGGAGCTCCTACAATGAGCAGTTCTTC. Its protein product is CAISESGSSYNEQFF.

The rearrangement links TRBV2 to TRBJ1-4; maybe TRBD1 (5 bases). Germline V CDR1 and CDR2: SNHLY, FYNNEI. The V end was cut by 2 bases, the J end by 8 bases, with 21 bases between. CDR3 length: 17 amino acids. As DNA, the CDR3 is TGTGCCAGCAGTGAAAGGGGACGACATGAATTAGGAGAAAAACTGTTTTTT. Translation gives CASSERGRHELGEKLFF.